This T cell receptor (beta chain) was documented in a study of T cell repertoires in cytomegalovirus infection. The wider study: Public TCR beta signature analysis indicated the presence of both CMV infection and matching HLA type.

V shed 5 bases and J shed 7 bases, with 14 bases lying between them. The CDR3 sequence is 13 residues long. Germline values: CDR1 SGHTA, CDR2 FQGNSA. General study results and limits: Pooled public TCR beta family frequency picked out CMV carriers with the relevant HLA.

One entry per CDR3 protein results from TCRdb running MiXCR on the reads. The sample lists 640,000 or so distinct CDR3 sequences, around a third occurring once. The table lists this clonotype with many counts. Antigen unknown. The sequence derives from a human donor in good health (CMV status not recorded). Some clones in this sample may be carry-over from other donors' samples. The sequences come from cultured PBMCs, collected from culture after CMV antigen stimulation. This sequence joins TRBV7-2 and TRBJ2-5, with D unresolved. The CDR3 DNA sequence: TGTGCCAGCAGCCCCATCTTACTGGGGACCCAGTACTTC. The encoded protein is CASSPILLGTQYF.